This is a list of T cell receptor beta chains from one sample in a study of cytomegalovirus exposure and HLA in healthy donors. The protocol was immunoSEQ multiplex PCR, while the TCRdb copy is restricted to in-frame clones and leaves out a portion. The data contain approximately 160,000 clones, about 73% of them singletons. The sample was PBMCs. Source of these receptors: a woman aged 45-65 years in good health and CMV-seropositive. Each CDR3 is given with its conserved first and last residue. A D gene is named only where the DNA matches it firmly.

D gene	V gene	J gene	CDR3 protein
-	TRBV7-9	TRBJ2-1	CASSPIGPGANSYNEQFF
TRBD1	TRBV6-4	TRBJ2-7	CASSRDRGAEQYF
-	TRBV9	TRBJ2-2	CASSVGGYRTGELFF
-	TRBV14	TRBJ2-2	CASSQDYQGGVRNTGELFF
TRBD1	TRBV7-8	TRBJ2-2	CASSARGPVDGELFF
-	TRBV6-1	TRBJ2-1	CASSEQGPTYNEQFF
TRBD1	TRBV6-6	TRBJ1-5	CASSPGQGSQPQHF
TRBD1	TRBV28	TRBJ2-7	CASSLGGRGPAEQYF
TRBD2	TRBV5-6	TRBJ2-1	CASSSFLSGGPYNEQFF
TRBD1	TRBV6-1	TRBJ1-2	CASSEAGDRASGYTF
-	TRBV10-3	TRBJ2-3	CAISADSSTDTQYF
TRBD1	TRBV6-1	TRBJ2-2	CASRAGTGYTGELFF
TRBD1	TRBV27	TRBJ2-2	CAARGQGEVGELFF
TRBD2	TRBV4-1	TRBJ2-7	CASSQDSLAGSYEQYF
TRBD1	TRBV5-4	TRBJ2-2	CASSPRDRYYTGELFF
-	TRBV18	TRBJ1-4	CASSLTGATNEKLFF
-	TRBV5-4	TRBJ1-2	CASSLVQDYGYTF
-	TRBV10-3	TRBJ2-7	CAISEQDATDSEQYF
-	TRBV27	TRBJ2-3	CASSVHNGGSTDTQYF
-	TRBV6-1	-	CASSEWENYEQYF
TRBD1	TRBV11-3	TRBJ1-1	CASSLEGQMNTEAFF
-	TRBV11-2	TRBJ2-3	CASSFQGPSTDTQYF
TRBD2	TRBV14	TRBJ2-7	CASSPIRGGRREQYF
-	TRBV6-1	TRBJ1-2	CASVEVGGYGYTF
TRBD1	TRBV19	TRBJ1-1	CASSNPGGNTEAFF
-	TRBV5-6	-	CASSLGDFHYEQYF
-	TRBV15	TRBJ1-5	CATSTLGAEPRGQPQHF
-	TRBV7-8	TRBJ1-1	CASSLGQGNTEAFF
TRBD2	TRBV9	TRBJ2-3	CASSEGLAGIGTDTQYF
-	TRBV27	TRBJ1-2	CASSLSGHFNYGYTF
-	TRBV2	TRBJ2-3	CASSGGDPRTDTQYF
TRBD2	TRBV7-9	TRBJ2-2	CASSSEGLAGTNTGELFF
-	TRBV7-2	TRBJ2-5	CASSLSIRETQYF
-	TRBV11-3	TRBJ2-5	CASSLDGATETQYF
TRBD1	TRBV10-3	TRBJ2-3	CAIRDRGQLDTQYF
TRBD2	TRBV18	TRBJ2-2	CASSPLRRTSGNTGELFF
TRBD1	TRBV5-4	TRBJ2-7	CASSYRGSYEQYF
-	TRBV2	TRBJ2-7	CASREQGYEQYF
-	TRBV5-1	TRBJ2-1	CASSLIGTQVNEQFF
TRBD1	TRBV9	TRBJ1-2	CASSTNGWDRGPNYGYTF
TRBD2	TRBV5-1	TRBJ2-2	CASSLEASGGVMTGELFF